This T cell receptor (beta chain) is from a study of cytomegalovirus exposure and HLA in healthy donors. Both 60 Vbeta primers and 13 Jbeta primers went into the PCR. The authors' processing: A later analysis counted around 74 million unique TCR beta chains, around 12 million shared. Profiling relied on immunoSEQ multiplex PCR, and the TCRdb table lists in-frame clones only, not all of them. The V and J calls and clone size are taken from that table; D and trimming were inferred from the DNA. The sample has around 150,000 clones; roughly 89% are singletons. Concerning this clone: As yet, its antigen is unknown.

V gave up 5 bases and J gave up 5 bases; unmatched junction bases: 6. This CDR3 region has 14 residues. Germline V lookup: CDR1 MNHNY, CDR2 SVGAGI (reference sequence). Study-wide results and limits: A later analysis linked a missense variant in DCLRE1C to the trimming of TCR beta V and J genes. It was reported in a later analysis that an Asian-associated ancestry cluster showed fewer N-insertions than the roughly 660-donor mean.

Sequenced material: PBMCs. This receptor was identified in a woman in her 30s in good health and CMV-seronegative. This chain links TRBV6-6 with TRBJ1-1; the match to TRBD1 covers 9 bases. The CDR3 sequence is CASSIQGAGTEAFF. The CDR3 DNA is TGTGCCAGCAGTATACAGGGGGCCGGGACTGAAGCTTTCTTT.